The present entry profiles one T cell receptor beta chain with its context. As yet, its antigen is unknown. This record belongs to a study of beta chain features in type 1 diabetes. Overall study findings and caveats: The similarity of naive, central memory and Treg TCRB repertoires appeared greater among patients than among healthy donors.

Every bit of the isolated RNA underwent reverse transcription, so sequencing read expressed TCRB transcripts. Libraries were prepared by immunoSEQ multiplex PCR; TCRdb keeps only in-frame clonotypes and omits some of them. The data hold around 500,000 clones, with around 30% observed a single time. The V and J ends lost 4 bases and 3 bases, in that order; junction bases with no gene match: 6. The germline V gene has CDR1 MNHEY and CDR2 SMNVEV (reference sequence). The CDR3 covers 16 residues. Sequenced input: naive CD4+ T cells from blood. This TCR derives from a man aged 18 to 29 in good health. This chain links TRBV27 with TRBJ2-2; 9 bases match TRBD1. The CDR3 sequence: CASSYGQGLYTGELFF. CDR3 DNA: TGTGCCAGCAGTTACGGACAGGGGTTATACACCGGGGAGCTGTTTTTT.